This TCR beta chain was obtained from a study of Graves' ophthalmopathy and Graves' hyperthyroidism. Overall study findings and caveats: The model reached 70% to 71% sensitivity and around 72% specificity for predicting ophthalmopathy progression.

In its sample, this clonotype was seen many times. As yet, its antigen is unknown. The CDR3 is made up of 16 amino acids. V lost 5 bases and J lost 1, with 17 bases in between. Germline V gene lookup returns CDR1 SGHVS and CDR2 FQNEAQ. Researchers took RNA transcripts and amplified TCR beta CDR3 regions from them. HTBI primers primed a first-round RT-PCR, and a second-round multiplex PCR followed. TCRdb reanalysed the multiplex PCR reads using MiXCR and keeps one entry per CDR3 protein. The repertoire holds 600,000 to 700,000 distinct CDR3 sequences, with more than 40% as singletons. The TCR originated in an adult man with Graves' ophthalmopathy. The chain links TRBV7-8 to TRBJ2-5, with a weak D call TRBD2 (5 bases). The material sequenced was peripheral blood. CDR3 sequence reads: CASSPDLRGTQETQYF. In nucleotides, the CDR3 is TGTGCCAGCAGCCCGGACCTCCGGGGTACCCAAGAGACCCAGTACTTC.